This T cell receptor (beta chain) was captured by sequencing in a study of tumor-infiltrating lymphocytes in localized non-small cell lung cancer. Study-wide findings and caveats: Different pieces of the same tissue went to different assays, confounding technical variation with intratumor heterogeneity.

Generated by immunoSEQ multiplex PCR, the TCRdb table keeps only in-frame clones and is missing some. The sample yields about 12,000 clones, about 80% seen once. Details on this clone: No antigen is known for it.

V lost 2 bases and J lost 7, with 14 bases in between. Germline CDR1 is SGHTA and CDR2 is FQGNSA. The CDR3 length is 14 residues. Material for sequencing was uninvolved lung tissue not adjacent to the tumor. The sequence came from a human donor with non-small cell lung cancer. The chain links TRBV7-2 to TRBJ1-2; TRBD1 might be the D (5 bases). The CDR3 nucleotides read TGTGCCAGCAGCTTATTTTCGGGGCAGGGTGGCTACACCTTC. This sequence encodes CASSLFSGQGGYTF. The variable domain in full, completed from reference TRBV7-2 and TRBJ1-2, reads GAGVSQSPSNKVTEKGKDVELRCDPISGHTALYWYRQSLGQGLEFLIYFQGNSAPDKSGLPSDRFSAERTGGSVSTLTIQRTQQEDSAVYLCASSLFSGQGGYTFGSGTRLTVV.